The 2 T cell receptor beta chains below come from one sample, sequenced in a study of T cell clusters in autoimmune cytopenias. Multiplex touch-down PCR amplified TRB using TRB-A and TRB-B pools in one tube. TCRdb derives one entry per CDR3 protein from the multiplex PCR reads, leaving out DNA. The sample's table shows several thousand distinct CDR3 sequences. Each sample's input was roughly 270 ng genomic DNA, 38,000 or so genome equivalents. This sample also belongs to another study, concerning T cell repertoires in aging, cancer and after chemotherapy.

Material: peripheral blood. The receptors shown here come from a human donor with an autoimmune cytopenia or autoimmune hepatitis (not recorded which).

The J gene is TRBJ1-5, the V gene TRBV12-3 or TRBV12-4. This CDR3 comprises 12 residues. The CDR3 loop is CASSFREGPQHF.

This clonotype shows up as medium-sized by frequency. The CDR3 spells CASSFRDQETQYF. The V and J genes are TRBV7-9 and TRBJ2-5; TCRdb indicates TRBD1, and absent DNA this call remains unverified. In germline, CDR1 is SEHNR, CDR2 FQNEAQ (reference sequence). The CDR3 totals 13 residues.